The 9 T cell receptor beta chains in this list originate from one sample, sequenced in a study of cytomegalovirus exposure and HLA in healthy donors. A multiplex PCR was run with 60 Vbeta primers and 13 Jbeta primers. Using immunoSEQ multiplex PCR, the repertoire was profiled, and TCRdb retains in-frame clones only, with some absent. Of 120,000 or so clones listed, around 85% are singletons. The source material was PBMCs. These receptors were obtained from a man in his forties or fifties in good health and CMV-seronegative.

The chain joins TRBV25-1 to TRBJ2-3, with TRBD1 matching 8 bases. The CDR3 runs 15 residues. CDR1 is MGHDK, CDR2 SYGVNS, per germline. V dropped 6 bases and J dropped 3; count of bases not matched to a gene: 8. The CDR3 nucleotides read TGTGCCAGCAGCATTACAGGGGGTATTACAGATACGCAGTATTTT. Protein sequence: CASSITGGITDTQYF.

V and J are TRBV19 and TRBJ1-5; D unclear. CDR1 is LNHDA and CDR2 is SQIVND in the germline V gene (reference sequence). Trimming pared 8 bases from V and 3 bases from J, leaving 14 bases between. The CDR3 runs to 14 residues. The CDR3 coding sequence is TGTGCCAGTGCCGTTGACGGGTACAATCAGCCCCAGCATTTT. Amino acid sequence: CASAVDGYNQPQHF.

The chain is built from TRBV7-2 and TRBJ2-5, with D unclear. The CDR3 loop spans 12 amino acids. Trimming stripped 3 bases from V and 5 bases from J, with 7 bases between. CDR1 SGHTA and CDR2 FQGNSA come from the germline V gene. This CDR3 is CASSFARETQYF. The CDR3 region has the DNA TGTGCCAGCAGCTTCGCCCGGGAGACCCAGTACTTC.

The chain is built from TRBV19 and TRBJ2-5; tentatively, D is TRBD2 (5 bases). Germline V gene lookup returns CDR1 LNHDA and CDR2 SQIVND (reference sequence). Trimming removed 4 bases from V and 5 bases from J, with 20 bases in between. The CDR3 loop spans 16 amino acids. DNA for the CDR3: TGTGCCAGTAGTACTTCGGGATTATCGAAACGGGAGACCCAGTACTTC. This translates into CASSTSGLSKRETQYF.

The chain combines TRBV29-1 with TRBJ2-5; D is ambiguous. Trimming left V 6 bases short and J 5 bases short, with 10 bases between. This CDR3 is 11 amino acids long. The germline gives CDR1 SQVTM, CDR2 ANQGSEA. CDR3 loop: CSVRWSETQYF. The CDR3 region has the DNA TGCAGCGTACGGTGGTCGGAGACCCAGTACTTC.

The chain joins TRBV9 to TRBJ2-7, with TRBD1 matching over 8 bases. CDR1 and CDR2 from the germline V gene are SGDLS and YYNGEE. Losses at the gene ends were 0 bases for V and 7 bases for J; bases not matched to a gene: 6. The CDR3 sequence is 14 residues long. The CDR3 region is CASSVAGGSGEQYF. CDR3 coding DNA: TGTGCCAGCAGCGTAGCAGGGGGCTCGGGAGAGCAGTACTTC.

The chain employs TRBV19 and TRBJ1-5; 10 nucleotides line up with TRBD1. Germline CDR1 reads LNHDA; CDR2 reads SQIVND (reference sequence). J was trimmed by 0 bases and V by 6 bases; bases with no gene match: 5. This CDR3 has 16 residues. In nucleotides, the CDR3 is TGTGCCAGTAGCCGGGACAGGGGACATAGCAATCAGCCCCAGCATTTT. It yields the protein CASSRDRGHSNQPQHF.

The chain couples TRBV6-5 to TRBJ1-4; perhaps TRBD1 as D (6 bases). The CDR3 covers 14 residues. V lost 6 bases to trimming and J lost 5 bases, with 13 bases between them. The germline V gene encodes CDR1 MNHEY and CDR2 SVGAGI. CDR3 bases: TGTGCCAGCAGGCTTTCGGGACAAAATGAAAAACTGTTTTTT. Residues: CASRLSGQNEKLFF.

The chain couples TRBV6-5 to TRBJ2-7; no clear D gene. Looked up from germline, CDR1 is MNHEY and CDR2 is SVGAGI. The CDR3 is made up of 15 amino acids. The ends were cut back, 0 bases at V and 4 bases at J, with 13 bases in the middle. Here the CDR3 reads CASSYSGQILYEQYF. CDR3 coding DNA: TGTGCCAGCAGTTACTCGGGCCAGATACTTTACGAGCAGTACTTC.